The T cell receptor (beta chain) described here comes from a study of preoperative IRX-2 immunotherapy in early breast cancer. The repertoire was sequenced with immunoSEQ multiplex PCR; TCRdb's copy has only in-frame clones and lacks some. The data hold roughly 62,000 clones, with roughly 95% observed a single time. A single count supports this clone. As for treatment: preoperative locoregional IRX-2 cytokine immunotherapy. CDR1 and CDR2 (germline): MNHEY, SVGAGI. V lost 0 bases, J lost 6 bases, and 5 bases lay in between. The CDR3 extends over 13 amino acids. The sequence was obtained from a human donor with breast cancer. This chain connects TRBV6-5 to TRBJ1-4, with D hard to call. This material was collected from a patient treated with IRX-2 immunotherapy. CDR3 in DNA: TGTGCCAGCAGTTACTCGAGAGATGAAAAACTGTTTTTT. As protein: CASSYSRDEKLFF.